This T cell receptor (beta chain) was sequenced for a study of tumor and adjacent non-tumor tissue in lung cancer (dated by TCRdb to 2016 to 2019). About the full investigation: Patients with adenocarcinoma (over 11), squamous cell carcinoma (2) and small cell lung cancer (1) were included in the cohort. Among the 15 or so patients, ages ranged from about 30 to 85 years, roughly ten were men and 5 were women, and disease was TNM stage I to III. In total, sequencing yielded 130,000,000 or so productive TCRbeta reads, which works out to an average of about 4.17 million reads per sample. Using bulk TCRbeta repertoires from roughly 14 lung cancer patients, the study set lung tumor tissue side by side with matched distant non-tumor lung tissue. About 30 paired specimens, one tumor and one normal lung sample per patient, were profiled by TCRbeta CDR3 sequencing.

RNA was extracted from bulk unsorted tissue and checked for quality with a NanoDrop ND-1000 and an Agilent 2100. Donors were newly diagnosed lung cancer patients admitted for thoracic surgery in China between August and November 2014, without prior chemotherapy. Anyone who had undergone radiotherapy or chemotherapy before, or who had another cancer at the same time, was left out of the study. Pieces of surgical tissue measuring about 1-2 cm3 were kept in RNAlater solution and stored at -80 degrees C until use. Sequences MNHEY (CDR1) and SVGAGI (CDR2) are obtained from the germline V gene. The CDR3 length equals 15 residues, ends included. The retained sequence is limited to the CDR3, 45 bases, with the frame set at the first base. What the work shows at the level of the full study, not this receptor alone: Significantly higher TCR diversity (inverse Simpson) was observed in tumor tissue than in normal lung tissue (approximately 440 vs 150, P = 0.0075, Mann-Whitney U test). Peripheral blood was not sequenced, so blood TCRbeta repertoires were not examined in the lung cancer patients of the study. TCR diversity was significantly higher in younger patients, and higher tumor TCR diversity was associated with shorter overall and disease-free survival. The sequencing platform is not named in the methods, and unique molecular identifiers are not mentioned. Only roughly 15 patients were in the cohort, and the authors stated that larger samples and more detailed clinical data are needed. The top 100 clones accounted for a significantly larger cumulative portion of the repertoire in normal lung than in tumor tissue.

Comment on this clonotype: Its antigen remains unidentified. The CDR3 does not end in the conserved phenylalanine or tryptophan, so this is likely a read error.

Library method: multiplex PCR. These reads were obtained on an Illumina HiSeq 2500. TCRbeta libraries were built by three rounds of nested PCR using primers (Table S4), following protocols modified from ARM-PCR. Before sequencing, PCR products of 200-500 bp were cut from the gel and purified using the QIAquick gel extraction kit. In the original analysis: Trimmomatic was used to clean the reads, FLASH merged the cleaned reads into complete CDR3 sequences, and MiTCR assigned the sequences to V(D)J germline segments. Clonal diversity was calculated as the inverse Simpson's index using VDJtools. In-frame sequences lacking a premature stop codon were counted as productive reads. The public reads were quality trimmed at Q25 with fastp and then assembled into clones with MiXCR by TCRdb, keeping productive beta chains. Every entry covers one CDR3 protein and lists the most common genes and DNA from its rows. None of the V and J calls come from the authors' own analysis; TCRdb made them. This sample has about 110,000 distinct CDR3 sequences in its table, and 75% of those were observed once. Roughly 35% of the sample comes from the top ten.

The sequenced sample was lung tumor tissue. This TCR was recovered from an older woman with non-small cell lung cancer. The sequence links TRBV6-5 to TRBJ1-6, with the D gene call left open. DNA sequence: TGTGTCAGCACCATGACGAAGTCCTATAATTCATCCCTCCACTCT. This translates into CVSTMTKSYNSSLHS.